The TCR beta chain described here comes from a study of regulatory T cells in long-lasting Graves disease (dated by TCRdb to the early 2020s). Background on the whole study: In the newly diagnosed Graves' disease group, patients had been taking antithyroid drugs for less than 3 months. Peripheral blood TCR sequencing and RNA sequencing compared persistent Graves' disease patients with newly diagnosed Graves' disease patients. The study was conducted in China and was registered as a clinical trial. TCR sequencing covered 13 persistent and roughly 20 newly diagnosed Graves' disease patients, 33 samples in total. Overall results and qualifications from the work: Because the primary lesion, thyroid tissue, could not be accessed, the study looked at peripheral blood alone. Persistent disease showed preferential use of TRBV28, TRBJ1-2 and TRBJ2-5, whereas newly diagnosed disease favored TRBV20-1 and TRBJ2-1. Compared with newly diagnosed patients, patients with persistent Graves' disease had lower TCR Shannon entropy and fewer highly expanded clones, which suggests clonal expansion. The authors noted that the small sample size was a limitation that may lower accuracy. Patients with persistent disease shared more public clonotypes (roughly 2,900) than newly diagnosed patients did (approximately 970). Only the TCR beta chain was sequenced and analyzed.

Read against the paper, the sample's time point label means: newly diagnosed GD, antithyroid drugs for less than 3 months. For both TCR sequencing and RNA sequencing, RNA was extracted from PBMCs in TRIzol. The diagnosis of Graves' disease was made according to American Thyroid Association guidelines. Recruitment of patients was carried out at an endocrinology department in Xi'an, China. From each patient, about 9.7 milliliters of peripheral blood was collected into an EDTA anticoagulant tube. Ficoll Paque Plus density gradient separation was used to isolate PBMCs, and no additional T cell sorting was done. RNA quality was checked with an Agilent 2100 Bioanalyzer and agarose gel, and concentration with a NanoDrop 2000. To note about this clonotype: Its antigen is not yet known. Base qualities were left out, and no much larger clone turns up one base away.

Trimming costs V 10 bases and J 0 bases, and their ends lie 13 bases apart. From the cysteine through the phenylalanine, the CDR3 covers 15 amino acids. The DNA shown is the 45-base CDR3, in frame from base 1. From a lookup of the germline V gene, CDR1 and CDR2 are ENHRY and SYGVKD. The library was built by means of multiplex PCR. This sample was sequenced with an Illumina HiSeq 4000. TCR beta libraries were built with iRepertoire HTBI primers and Arm-PCR amplification of CDR3 regions. Before sequencing, the PCR products underwent gel purification. The authors' pipeline ran thus. Gene usage analysis of CDR3 amino acid clonotypes used the approximately 62 TRBV and some 13 TRBJ segments found across samples. COPE and FqMerger were used to merge the filtered high-quality paired reads into contigs. BLAST was used to align contigs to the IMGT TRBV, TRBD and TRBJ reference genes, and CDR3 was defined following IMGT. Clonotypes above 0.1% frequency were classified as highly expanded clones. Shannon entropy served as the measure of repertoire diversity, while the Gini coefficient captured V-J evenness. A clonotype found in more than one individual was treated as public. TCRdb cleaned the public reads at Q25 with fastp, built clones with MiXCR and kept in-frame beta chains. Every distinct CDR3 protein forms one entry, paired with its most common genes and DNA. The V and J calls were determined by TCRdb, not by the authors. In this sample the table shows under 450,000 distinct CDR3 sequences, 16% of which occur a single time. The leading ten clones occupy 20% of the sample.

The same sample was also used in a study of T cells in Graves' hyperthyroidism and ophthalmopathy. Per the second study: Stable Graves' hyperthyroidism was defined as the absence of progression to ophthalmopathy over 18 months of follow-up. Hyperthyroidism patients were newly diagnosed, with disease duration under 2 months, and aged 18 to 65 years. Exclusion was applied to patients with uncontrolled infections, other autoimmune diseases, pregnancy or lactation. Clinical symptoms, serum thyroxine and TRAb, thyroid ultrasound, and orbital computed tomography formed the basis for the diagnoses. The TCR CDR3 was subjected to a first round of RT-PCR using the HTBI primer set and the Qiagen OneStep RT-PCR kit. Most expanded thyroid clonotypes (frequency above 0.001) were also detected in blood, suggesting blood repertoires may reflect thyroid immune responses. A model built on a 13 V-J signature distinguished ophthalmopathy from stable hyperthyroidism, reaching around 87% sensitivity and 81.08% specificity in cross-validation and 80%/75% in testing. In validation, the model predicted progression to ophthalmopathy with roughly 66% sensitivity and roughly 75% specificity, a median of 6.5 months before onset. TCR V-J signatures able to tell the groups apart were searched for in a discovery cohort of 100 patients, of whom about 40 had Graves' ophthalmopathy and about 55 had stable Graves' hyperthyroidism. Prospective prediction of ophthalmopathy was tested in an independent validation cohort consisting of 18 to 20 hyperthyroidism patients and approximately 16 patients who later progressed to ophthalmopathy. The 75 to 100 discovery patients were randomly divided into training and test sets at a 7:3 ratio. In several Graves' hyperthyroidism patients, the study also compared T-cell repertoires from thyroid tissue with T-cell repertoires from blood. After sampling, hyperthyroidism patients received methimazole starting at 30 mg daily, and ophthalmopathy patients received high-dose intravenous methylprednisolone. The libraries were constructed in a second round of multiplex PCR and then size-selected and purified. Sequencing of the libraries was done on an Illumina HiSeq2000 using paired-end 100 bp reads. SOAPnuke was used to process the raw data, with reads discarded if the reads contained adapters or uncalled bases, had a mean Phred below 15, or lacked an exact constant-primer or identifier match. High-quality paired reads were merged with COPE v1.2.5, and unique nucleotide sequences were defined as clonotypes. MiTCR v1.1 was used to align the clonotypes against IMGT TRBV, TRBD and TRBJ reference segments. Analysis was restricted to V-J combinations with a frequency above 0.0001, which covered about 99% of repertoires. A TCS score was defined as the ratio of F50 (clonal expansion) to E x V (chaos), with BLOSUM62-based TCRdist applied between CDR3 peptides within each V-J. Welch's t-statistics and random forest reduced roughly 540 V-J features to 13, which were used in a naive Bayes classifier (R e1071). No statistical method was used to set the sample size in advance, and investigators knew the group allocation. The paper describes TCR Vbeta CDR3 sequencing of 140 or so peripheral blood samples, made up of 43 ophthalmopathy patients, 70 to 75 hyperthyroidism patients and roughly 17 progressor patients.

This specimen was peripheral blood mononuclear cells (PBMCs), taken at new diagnosis, from a patient treated with antithyroid drugs. Here the chain combines TRBV10-3 and TRBJ2-6, with TRBD1 as a weak D call on 6 bases. The source is a woman younger than 30 with Graves disease. Donor details come from another sample of the same person, matched by shared clones. CDR3 protein: CASKQGHSGANVLTF. The nucleotide sequence reads TGTGCCAGCAAACAGGGTCACTCTGGGGCCAACGTCCTGACTTTC.